Shown below are 18 T cell receptor beta chains from a single sample sequenced in a study of breast tumors, draining lymph nodes, adjacent tissues. One entry per CDR3 protein results from TCRdb running MiXCR on the multiplex PCR reads. The repertoire holds some 85,000 distinct CDR3 sequences, with approximately 28% as singletons. Breast cancer patients provided tissue from their axillary draining lymph nodes. Sequencing was done on a sample of axillary lymph node tissue. The receptors shown here come from a female donor with breast cancer. Some clones in this sample may be carry-over from other donors' samples.

This clonotype occurred many times. The CDR3 DNA follows: TGTGCCAGCAGCCCGACAGGGGCGGAGACCCAGTACTTC. Encoded protein: CASSPTGAETQYF. V usage is TRBV12-3 or TRBV12-4 and J usage is TRBJ2-5; 8 nucleotides match TRBD1. This CDR3 contains 13 residues. Trimming removed 6 bases from V and 5 bases from J; junction bases left unmatched: 5.

The chain uses TRBV28 and TRBJ2-7; D not certain. V lost 8 bases to trimming and J lost 3 bases, with 8 bases between them. The CDR3 covers 11 residues. Germline V gene data show CDR1 as MDHEN and CDR2 as SYDVKM. CDR3: CASGLGYEQYF. The DNA of the CDR3 is TGTGCCAGCGGCTTGGGCTACGAGCAGTACTTC.

Of note for this clonotype: This may stem from a read error, because a much larger clone lies one nucleotide away. CDR3 residues: CASSPLWSSGQDHEQYF. The CDR3 DNA reads as TGTGCCAGCAGCCCACTCTGGTCCAGCGGCCAAGACCATGAGCAGTATTTT. The V call is TRBV7-2, the J call TRBJ2-3; D might be TRBD2 (5 bases). V was clipped by 5 bases and J by 11 bases, with 29 bases between them. Germline assignment: CDR1 SGHTA and CDR2 FQGNSA. The CDR3 has 17 amino acids.

Concerning this clonotype itself: The germline gene is not matched at one end of the junction; a read error may be the cause. The chain recombines TRBV7-9 with TRBJ2-7; the match to TRBD2 covers 7 bases. Germline values: CDR1 SEHNR, CDR2 FQNEAQ (reference sequence). The CDR3 is made up of 13 amino acids. CDR3 sequence (DNA): TGTGCCAGCACCTTGGGAGGGCCCTACGAGCAGCACTTC. Translating gives CASTLGGPYEQHF. Combining the CDR3 with reference TRBV7-9 and TRBJ2-7 gives the whole variable domain DTGVSQNPRHKITKRGQNVTFRCDPISEHNRLYWYRQTLGQGPEFLTYFQNEAQLEKSRLLSDRFSAERPKGSFSTLEIQRTEQGDSAMYLCASTLGGPYEQHFGPGTRLTVT.

On this clonotype: Likely a read error: the CDR3 ends without its conserved phenylalanine or tryptophan. V is TRBV14 and J is TRBJ2-5; no clear D gene. Deletions cut 4 bases from V and 1 base from J, with 10 bases between. This CDR3 comprises 14 residues. Germline V gives CDR1 SGHDN, CDR2 FVKESK. The CDR3 nucleotides are TGTGCCAGCAGCCCTTTTGAGGTCCAAGAGACCCAGTACTCC. Translating gives CASSPFEVQETQYS.

This clonotype was picked up many times. The chain combines TRBV9 with TRBJ2-5, with TRBD2 identical over 7 bases. There are 15 residues in the CDR3. V dropped 0 bases and J dropped 5; count of bases not matched to a gene: 7. CDR1 and CDR2 from the germline V gene are SGDLS and YYNGEE. The CDR3 loop is CASSVATRERETQYF. For the CDR3, the DNA is TGTGCCAGCAGCGTAGCTACGCGGGAGAGGGAGACCCAGTACTTC.

The chain employs TRBV6-1 and TRBJ1-1; D not certain. V was pared by 6 bases and J by 0 bases, with 8 bases between. The CDR3 loop spans 13 amino acids. Per germline, CDR1 MNHNS and CDR2 SASEGT. CDR3 region: CASRRGVNTEAFF. The CDR3 region has the DNA TGTGCCAGCAGGCGAGGAGTGAACACTGAAGCTTTCTTT.

V and J are TRBV6-6 and TRBJ2-2; no clear D. With 6 bases removed from V and 6 bases from J, the gap between germline ends came to 5 bases. This CDR3 has 11 amino acids. CDR1 MNHNY and CDR2 SVGAGI come from the germline V gene (reference sequence). DNA of the CDR3: TGTGCCAGCAGGAGCTCCGGGGAGCTGTTTTTT. Translation gives CASRSSGELFF.

The chain recombines TRBV6-5 with TRBJ1-1; D call uncertain. The length of the CDR3 is 12 residues. V lost 7 bases and J 4 bases, leaving 10 bases between the germline ends. CDR1 MNHEY and CDR2 SVGAGI come from the germline V gene. In DNA, the CDR3 is TGTGCCAGCATGCGGACGGGCACTGAAGCTTTCTTT. It is translated as CASMRTGTEAFF.

This chain uses TRBV4-3 with TRBJ1-6; TRBD1 matches at 9 bases. The CDR3 totals 16 residues. Germline-derived CDR1 and CDR2 are LGHNA and YSLEER. V lost 4 bases, J lost 9 bases, and 10 bases stayed unmatched. The CDR3, as DNA: TGCGCCAGCAGCCGTACGGGACAGGGCAGCGGTTCACCCCTCCACTTT. Translation: CASSRTGQGSGSPLHF.

This clonotype was seen ten or more times. The chain carries TRBV24-1 and TRBJ2-7; 8 bases are a match to TRBD2. V was pared by 9 bases and J by 3 bases, with 12 bases of the junction left unmatched. CDR3 length: 15 amino acids. Germline V gene data show CDR1 as KGHDR and CDR2 as SFDVKD. CDR3 sequence reads: CATSETGGPLYEQYF. The DNA of the CDR3 is TGTGCCACCTCGGAGACGGGGGGGCCTCTCTACGAGCAGTACTTC.

A remark on this clonotype: At one end the junction does not follow the germline gene, possibly because of a read error. This chain joins TRBV20-1 and TRBJ1-4; 7 bases fit TRBD1. The CDR3 has 14 residues. CDR1 and CDR2 (germline): DFQATT, SNEGSKA (reference sequence). The CDR3 here is CSATRDSLAEKLFF. The CDR3 DNA is TGCAGTGCTACTCGGGACAGTTTGGCCGAAAAGCTGTTTTTT.

This clonotype was observed at least ten times. This chain connects TRBV24-1 to TRBJ2-1, with 10 bases identical to TRBD2. CDR1 is KGHDR, CDR2 SFDVKD, per germline. This CDR3 is 16 amino acids long. The junction had 4 bases not matched to a gene; V was cut back by 4 bases and J by 2 bases. The CDR3 sequence: CATSDPTSGTYNEQFF. In nucleotides, the CDR3 is TGTGCCACCAGTGACCCCACTAGCGGGACCTACAATGAGCAGTTCTTC.

The chain recombines TRBV11-2 with TRBJ2-3; 11 bases are shared with TRBD2. The CDR3 has 17 residues. V lost 2 bases, J lost 11 bases, and 15 bases stayed unmatched. Germline V gene data show CDR1 as SGHAT and CDR2 as FQNNGV. The CDR3 reads CASSLRGSGRAGEEQYF. The CDR3 DNA reads as TGTGCCAGCAGCTTACGAGGTAGCGGGAGGGCCGGCGAAGAGCAGTATTTT.

In its sample, this clonotype was seen many times. The genes are TRBV2 and TRBJ2-7, with TRBD1 as a possible D gene (5 bases). This CDR3 region has 13 residues. Trimming left V 7 bases short and J 4 bases short, with 14 bases between. Germline CDR1 SNHLY, CDR2 FYNNEI. CDR3 sequence reads: CASKETASYEQYF. The CDR3, as DNA: TGTGCCAGCAAGGAGACAGCTTCTTACGAGCAGTACTTC.

There are many counts of this clonotype. This chain joins TRBV30 and TRBJ2-1; D gene uncertain. Trimming stripped 7 bases from V and 1 base from J, with 2 bases between. The CDR3 sequence is 10 residues long. CDR1 is GTSNPN, CDR2 SVGIG, per germline (reference sequence). The CDR3: CAFSYNEQFF. The CDR3 DNA is TGTGCCTTTTCCTACAATGAGCAGTTCTTC. The entire variable domain, with the rest obtained from reference TRBV30 and TRBJ2-1, is as follows: SQTIHQWPATLVQPVGSPLSLECTVEGTSNPNLYWYRQAAGRGLQLLFYSVGIGQISSEVPQNLSASRPQDRQFILSSKKLLLSDSGFYLCAFSYNEQFFGPGTRLTVL.

In its sample, this clonotype was seen many times. V usage is TRBV9 and J usage is TRBJ2-7; 7 bases match TRBD2. Trimming at V came to 4 bases and at J to 0 bases, leaving 13 bases not matched to a gene. This CDR3 region has 17 residues. Germline assignment: CDR1 SGDLS and CDR2 YYNGEE. As DNA, the CDR3 is TGTGCCAGCAGCCCGAGTTCGACTAGCCTTAGCTCCTACGAGCAGTACTTC. Translating it yields CASSPSSTSLSSYEQYF. The full variable domain, with the rest looked up from reference TRBV9 and TRBJ2-7, is DSGVTQTPKHLITATGQRVTLRCSPRSGDLSVYWYQQSLDQGLQFLIQYYNGEERAKGNILERFSAQQFPDLHSELNLSSLELGDSALYFCASSPSSTSLSSYEQYFGPGTRLTVT.

The count of this clonotype is one. This may be a read error: a much more frequent sequence differs by one nucleotide. The chain joins TRBV18 to TRBJ1-5; TRBD1 might be the D (5 bases). Germline V CDR1 and CDR2: KGHSH, LQKENI. With 2 bases removed from V and 7 bases from J, the gap between germline ends came to 15 bases. This CDR3 is 15 amino acids long. CDR3 DNA sequence: TGTGCCAGCTCACCAAGTGAAGGGGTGAGCCAGCCCCAGCATTTT. This gives the protein CASSPSEGVSQPQHF. The entire variable domain, with the rest obtained from reference TRBV18 and TRBJ1-5, is as follows: NAGVMQNPRHLVRRRGQEARLRCSPMKGHSHVYWYRQLPEEGLKFMVYLQKENIIDESGMPKERFSAEFPKEGPSILRIQQVVRGDSAAYFCASSPSEGVSQPQHFGDGTRLSIL.